This T cell receptor beta chain emerged from a study of cytomegalovirus exposure and HLA in healthy donors. Use of 60 Vbeta and 13 Jbeta primers characterized the PCR. TCRdb's copy holds only in-frame clones and misses some; the assay was immunoSEQ multiplex PCR. The sample has about 120,000 clones, roughly 80% seen once. Germline loops: CDR1 SGHAT, CDR2 FQDESV (reference sequence). The V and J ends lost 1 base and 2 bases, in that order; junction bases with no gene match: 5. The CDR3 spans 16 residues. This TCR came from a woman aged 40 to 50 in good health and CMV-seronegative. The chain combines TRBV11-1 with TRBJ2-5; 9 bases match TRBD1. The source material was PBMCs. The CDR3 protein is CASSLVGTGLQETQYF. Written as DNA, the CDR3 is TGTGCCAGCAGCTTAGTCGGGACAGGGCTGCAAGAGACCCAGTACTTC.